One sample yielded the 6 T cell receptor beta chains listed below, sequenced in a study of blood T cell repertoires in COVID-19. The repertoire was sequenced with immunoSEQ multiplex PCR; TCRdb's copy has only in-frame clones and lacks some. The sample has about 200,000 clones; more than 75% are singletons. The sample comprised peripheral blood. The source is a middle-aged man with active or convalescent COVID-19.

The rearrangement uses TRBV7-2 and TRBJ2-2; 9 positions agree with TRBD1. This CDR3 contains 14 residues. Germline loops: CDR1 SGHTA, CDR2 FQGNSA. V shed 6 bases and J 3 bases; nucleotides not matched to a gene: 2. This CDR3 is CASRWDRDTGELFF. The CDR3 nucleotides read TGTGCCAGCAGATGGGACAGGGACACCGGGGAGCTGTTTTTT.

The genes are TRBV6-2 or TRBV6-3 and TRBJ2-7, with D possibly matching TRBD1 (5 bases). The germline CDR1 and CDR2 sequences are MNHEY and SVGEGT. Trimming stripped 2 bases from V and 1 base from J, with 18 bases between. The CDR3 contains 17 residues. The CDR3 nucleotides are TGTGCCAGCAGTTACGATTACAGGCTTTTCACTTCCTACGAGCAGTACTTC. Protein: CASSYDYRLFTSYEQYF.

This clone occurred once. The chain employs TRBV5-1 and TRBJ1-2; tentative D call: TRBD1 (6 bases). Germline lookup yields CDR1 SGHRS and CDR2 YFSETQ. The V gene lost 3 bases and the J gene lost 4 bases, with 10 bases spanning the gap. CDR3 length equals 13 residues. The CDR3 nucleotides read TGCGCCAGCAGCTATGGACAGCTCTATGGCTACACCTTC. Protein product: CASSYGQLYGYTF.

The chain couples TRBV10-1 to TRBJ1-2, with a possible D match to TRBD1 (6 bases). The CDR3 contains 15 residues. CDR1 and CDR2 (germline): WNHNN, SYGVQD (reference sequence). V dropped 10 bases and J dropped 4 bases, with 22 bases sitting between them. The CDR3 coding sequence is TGCGCCACCCCCCGAAGTTGGGGACATAGCTATGGCTACACCTTC. It specifies CATPRSWGHSYGYTF.

Only a few counts were recorded for this clone. V is TRBV30 and J is TRBJ1-1; D is uncertain. Looked up from germline, CDR1 is GTSNPN and CDR2 is SVGIG (reference sequence). Trimming stripped 0 bases from V and 2 bases from J, with 19 bases between. The CDR3 spans 17 residues. The CDR3 spells CAWSVRPYGQVNTEAFF. The CDR3, as DNA: TGTGCCTGGAGTGTAAGGCCCTATGGTCAGGTAAACACTGAAGCTTTCTTT.

There are a few counts of this clone. The rearrangement uses TRBV10-3 and TRBJ1-1; TRBD1 aligns across 9 bases. With V trimmed by 2 bases and J by 6 bases, 4 bases remained unmatched. The CDR3 spans 14 residues. Germline lookup yields CDR1 ENHRY and CDR2 SYGVKD. The CDR3, as DNA: TGTGCCATCAGTGAGACAGGGGGCGGTGCTGAAGCTTTCTTT. Translation gives CAISETGGGAEAFF.